This T cell receptor (beta chain) appears in the sequencing data of a study of blood T cell repertoires in COVID-19. Study summary: Acute-phase and convalescent COVID-19 samples originated in the United States, Italy and Spain. T cells, B-cell-depleted T cells, or PBMCs supplied cDNA or gDNA.

There are a few counts of this clone. The same CDR3 can be traced to other DNA sequences in this sample. In the authors' methods: Amplified reference gene primers provided the basis for estimating nucleated cell counts. TCRdb's copy holds only in-frame clones and misses some; the assay was immunoSEQ multiplex PCR. V and J calls and clone size come straight from that table; D and trimming were deduced from the DNA. The profile shows approximately 130,000 clones, around four fifths of them singletons. CDR3 size: 15 residues. The V segment lost 6 bases and the J segment 5 bases; nucleotides outside the gene matches: 2. In germline, CDR1 is ENHRY, CDR2 SYGVKD.

The rearrangement joins TRBV10-3 to TRBJ2-1; 15 bases match TRBD2. The TCR was taken from an elderly man with acute or convalescent COVID-19. Material for sequencing was peripheral blood. CDR3 sequence (DNA): TGTGCCATCAGCAGGACTAGCGGGGGGGACAATGAGCAGTTCTTC. Translated, it gives CAISRTSGGDNEQFF.